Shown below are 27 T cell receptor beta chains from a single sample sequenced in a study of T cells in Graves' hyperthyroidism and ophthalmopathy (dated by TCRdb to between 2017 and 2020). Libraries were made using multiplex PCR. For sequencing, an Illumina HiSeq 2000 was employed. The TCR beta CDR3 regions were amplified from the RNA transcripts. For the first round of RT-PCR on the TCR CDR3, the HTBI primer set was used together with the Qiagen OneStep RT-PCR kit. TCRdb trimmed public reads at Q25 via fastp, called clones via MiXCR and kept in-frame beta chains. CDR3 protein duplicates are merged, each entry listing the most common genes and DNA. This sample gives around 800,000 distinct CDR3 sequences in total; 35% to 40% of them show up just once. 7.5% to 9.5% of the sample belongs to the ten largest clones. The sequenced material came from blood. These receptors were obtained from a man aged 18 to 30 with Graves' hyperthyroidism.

The CDR3 nucleotides are TGTGCCAGCAGCTTAGGAGAGAACGACGAGCAGTACTTC. This gives the protein CASSLGENDEQYF. This sequence joins TRBV11-1 and TRBJ2-5, with no clear D. The DNA end favors TRBJ2-7, so the J call may be wrong. The CDR3 is 13 amino acids. Germline V gene sequence: CDR1 SGHAT, CDR2 FQDESV (reference sequence).

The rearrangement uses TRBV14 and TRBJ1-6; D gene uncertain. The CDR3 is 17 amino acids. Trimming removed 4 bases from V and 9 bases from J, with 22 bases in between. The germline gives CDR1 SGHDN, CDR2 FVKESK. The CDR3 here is CASSRAIGLAGSSPLHF. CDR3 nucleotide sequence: TGTGCCAGCAGCCGAGCAATTGGACTAGCGGGAAGTTCACCCCTCCACTTT.

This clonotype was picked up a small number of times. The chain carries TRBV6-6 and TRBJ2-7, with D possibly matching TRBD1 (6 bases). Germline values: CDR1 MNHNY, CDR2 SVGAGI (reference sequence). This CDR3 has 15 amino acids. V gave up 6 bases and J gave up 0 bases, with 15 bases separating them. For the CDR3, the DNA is TGTGCCAGCAGCCCCGGGACACATAGCTCCTACGAGCAGTACTTC. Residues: CASSPGTHSSYEQYF.

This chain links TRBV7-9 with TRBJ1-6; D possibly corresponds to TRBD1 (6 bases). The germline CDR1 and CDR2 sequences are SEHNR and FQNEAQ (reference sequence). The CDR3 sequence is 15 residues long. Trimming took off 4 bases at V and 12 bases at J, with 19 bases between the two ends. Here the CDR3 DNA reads TGTGCCAGCAGCTCCCGACTATCGACAGGCGGACCCCTCCACTTT. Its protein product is CASSSRLSTGGPLHF.

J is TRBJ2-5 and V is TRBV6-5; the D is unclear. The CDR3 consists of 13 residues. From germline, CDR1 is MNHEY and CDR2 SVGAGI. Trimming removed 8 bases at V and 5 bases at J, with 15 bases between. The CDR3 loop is CASAQVPRETQYF. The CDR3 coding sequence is TGTGCCAGCGCCCAAGTCCCTCGTGAGACCCAGTACTTC.

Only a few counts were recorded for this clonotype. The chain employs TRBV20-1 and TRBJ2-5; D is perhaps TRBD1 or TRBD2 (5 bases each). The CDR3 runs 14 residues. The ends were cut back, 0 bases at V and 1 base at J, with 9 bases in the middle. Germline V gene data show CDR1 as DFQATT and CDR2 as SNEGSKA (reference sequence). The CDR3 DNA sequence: TGCAGTGCTAGAGATCGGGGCAGCCAAGAGACCCAGTACTTC. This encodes CSARDRGSQETQYF.

The CDR3: CASRERRGARATEAFF. For the CDR3, the DNA is TGTGCCAGCAGAGAAAGGCGGGGGGCAAGGGCCACTGAAGCTTTCTTT. The chain employs TRBV2 and TRBJ1-1; tentatively, D is TRBD1 (6 bases). V lost 6 bases and J lost 4, with 21 bases in between. This CDR3 spans 16 amino acids. Germline CDR1 SNHLY, CDR2 FYNNEI. The full variable domain, rest sourced from reference TRBV2 and TRBJ1-1, is EPEVTQTPSHQVTQMGQEVILRCVPISNHLYFYWYRQILGQKVEFLVSFYNNEISEKSEIFDDQFSVERPDGSNFTLKIRSTKLEDSAMYFCASRERRGARATEAFFGQGTRLTVV.

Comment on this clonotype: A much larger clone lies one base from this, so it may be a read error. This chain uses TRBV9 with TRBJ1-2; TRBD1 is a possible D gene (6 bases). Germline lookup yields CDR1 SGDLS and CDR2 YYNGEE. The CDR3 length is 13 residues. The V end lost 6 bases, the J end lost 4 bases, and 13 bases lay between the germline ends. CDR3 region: CASNDTGSYGYTF. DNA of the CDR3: TGTGCCAGCAATGACACAGGGTCCTATGGCTACACCTTC.

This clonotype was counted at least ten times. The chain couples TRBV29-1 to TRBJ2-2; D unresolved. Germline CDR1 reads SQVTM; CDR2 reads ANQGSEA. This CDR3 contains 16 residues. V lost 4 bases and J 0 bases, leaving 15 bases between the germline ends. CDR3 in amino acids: CSVVLFRTPNTGELFF. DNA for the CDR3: TGCAGCGTTGTCCTATTTAGGACCCCGAACACCGGGGAGCTGTTTTTT.

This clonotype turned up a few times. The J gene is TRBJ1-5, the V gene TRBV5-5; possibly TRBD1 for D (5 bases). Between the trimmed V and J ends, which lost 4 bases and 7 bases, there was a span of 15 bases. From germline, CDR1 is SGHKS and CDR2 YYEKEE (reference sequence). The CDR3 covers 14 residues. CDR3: CASSLSQGIQPQHF. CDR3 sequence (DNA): TGTGCCAGCAGCCTATCTCAGGGAATCCAGCCCCAGCATTTT.

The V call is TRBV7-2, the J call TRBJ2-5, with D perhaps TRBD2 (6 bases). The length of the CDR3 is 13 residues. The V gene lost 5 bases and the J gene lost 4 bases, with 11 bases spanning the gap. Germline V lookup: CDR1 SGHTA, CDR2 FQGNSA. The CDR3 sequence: CASSDWGGETQYF. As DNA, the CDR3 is TGTGCCAGCAGCGATTGGGGAGGAGAGACCCAGTACTTC.

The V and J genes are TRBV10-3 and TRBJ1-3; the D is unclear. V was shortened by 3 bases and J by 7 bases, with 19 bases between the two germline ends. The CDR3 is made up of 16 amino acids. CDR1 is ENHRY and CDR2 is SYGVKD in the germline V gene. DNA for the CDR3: TGTGCCATCAGTGACGCGGCCACCGGGGAGCGTAACACCATATATTTT. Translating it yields CAISDAATGERNTIYF.

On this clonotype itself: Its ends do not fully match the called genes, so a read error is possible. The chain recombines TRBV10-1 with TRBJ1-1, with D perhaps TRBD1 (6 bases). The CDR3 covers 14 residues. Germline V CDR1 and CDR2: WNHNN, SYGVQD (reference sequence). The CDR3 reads CASSSIGGHTEAFF. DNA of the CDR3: TGTGCCAGCAGTTCTATCGGGGGGCACACTGAAGCTTTCTTT.

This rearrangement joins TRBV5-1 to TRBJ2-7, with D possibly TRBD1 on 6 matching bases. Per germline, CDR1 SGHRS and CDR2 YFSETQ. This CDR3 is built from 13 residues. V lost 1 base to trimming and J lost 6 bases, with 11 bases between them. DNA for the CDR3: TGCGCCAGCAGCTTGTACCAGGGGCCCGAGCAGTACTTC. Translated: CASSLYQGPEQYF.

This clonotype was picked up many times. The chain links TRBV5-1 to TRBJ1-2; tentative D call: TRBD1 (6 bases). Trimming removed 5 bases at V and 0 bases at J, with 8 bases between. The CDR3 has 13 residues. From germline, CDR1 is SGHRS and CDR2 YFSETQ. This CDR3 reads CASRQGSNYGYTF. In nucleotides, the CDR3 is TGCGCCAGCAGACAGGGTTCTAACTATGGCTACACCTTC. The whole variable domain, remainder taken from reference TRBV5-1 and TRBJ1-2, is KAGVTQTPRYLIKTRGQQVTLSCSPISGHRSVSWYQQTPGQGLQFLFEYFSETQRNKGNFPGRFSGRQFSNSRSEMNVSTLELGDSALYLCASRQGSNYGYTFGSGTRLTVV.

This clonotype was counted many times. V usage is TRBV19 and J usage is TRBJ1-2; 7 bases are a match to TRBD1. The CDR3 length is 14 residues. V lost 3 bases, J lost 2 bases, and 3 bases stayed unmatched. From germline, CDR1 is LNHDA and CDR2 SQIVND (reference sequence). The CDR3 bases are TGTGCCAGTAGTATGCAGGGGGAGAACTATGGCTACACCTTC. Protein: CASSMQGENYGYTF. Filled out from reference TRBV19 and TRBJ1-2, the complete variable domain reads DGGITQSPKYLFRKEGQNVTLSCEQNLNHDAMYWYRQDPGQGLRLIYYSQIVNDFQKGDIAEGYSVSREKKESFPLTVTSAQKNPTAFYLCASSMQGENYGYTFGSGTRLTVV.

The CDR3 protein is CASSQSGQLGEQYF. DNA for the CDR3: TGTGCCAGCAGCCAATCGGGACAGTTGGGAGAGCAGTACTTC. The genes are TRBV3-1 and TRBJ2-7; TRBD1 matches at 7 bases. The CDR3 has 14 residues. V was pared by 2 bases and J by 7 bases, with 8 bases of the junction left unmatched. Germline V gives CDR1 LGHDT, CDR2 YNNKEL (reference sequence).

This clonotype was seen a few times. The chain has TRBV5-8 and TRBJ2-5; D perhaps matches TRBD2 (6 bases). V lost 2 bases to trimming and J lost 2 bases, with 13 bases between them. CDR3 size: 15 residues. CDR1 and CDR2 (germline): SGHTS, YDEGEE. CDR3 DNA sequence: TGTGCCAGCAGCTTTCAGGTGGGAGGACAAGAGACCCAGTACTTC. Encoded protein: CASSFQVGGQETQYF.

CDR3: CASSSLASETGGNTEAFF. Written as DNA, the CDR3 is TGTGCCAGCAGCTCCTTAGCTAGCGAAACGGGAGGGAACACTGAAGCTTTCTTT. The chain carries TRBV7-9 and TRBJ1-1; D uncertain. Trimming shortened V by 4 bases and J by 1 base, and 22 bases separated the two germline ends. The CDR3 loop spans 18 amino acids. Germline V gene sequence: CDR1 SEHNR, CDR2 FQNEAQ (reference sequence).

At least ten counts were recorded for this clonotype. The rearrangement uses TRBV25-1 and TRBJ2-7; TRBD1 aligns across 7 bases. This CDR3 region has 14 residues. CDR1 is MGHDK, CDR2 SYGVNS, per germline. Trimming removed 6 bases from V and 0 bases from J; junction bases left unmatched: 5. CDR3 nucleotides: TGTGCCAGCAGCACGGACAGGACCTCCTACGAGCAGTACTTC. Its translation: CASSTDRTSYEQYF.

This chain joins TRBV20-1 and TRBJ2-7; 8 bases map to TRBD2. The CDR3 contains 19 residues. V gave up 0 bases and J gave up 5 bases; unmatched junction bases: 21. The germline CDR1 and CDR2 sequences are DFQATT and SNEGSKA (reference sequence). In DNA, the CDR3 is TGCAGTGCTAGAGATCTTTCTAGCGGGCGGGGTTTTTCGTTCCACGAGCAGTACTTC. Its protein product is CSARDLSSGRGFSFHEQYF.

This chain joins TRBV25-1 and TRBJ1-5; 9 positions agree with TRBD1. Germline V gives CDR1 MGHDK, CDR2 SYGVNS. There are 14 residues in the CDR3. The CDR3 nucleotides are TGTGCAACCACAGGGGGCGTGGGCGGTCAGCCCCAGCATTTT. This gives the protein CATTGGVGGQPQHF.

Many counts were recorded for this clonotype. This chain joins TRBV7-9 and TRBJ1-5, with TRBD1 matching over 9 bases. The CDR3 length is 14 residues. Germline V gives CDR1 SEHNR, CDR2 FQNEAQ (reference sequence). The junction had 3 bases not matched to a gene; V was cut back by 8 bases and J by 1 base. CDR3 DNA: TGTGCCAGCTCGGACAGGGGAAGCAATCAGCCCCAGCATTTT. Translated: CASSDRGSNQPQHF.

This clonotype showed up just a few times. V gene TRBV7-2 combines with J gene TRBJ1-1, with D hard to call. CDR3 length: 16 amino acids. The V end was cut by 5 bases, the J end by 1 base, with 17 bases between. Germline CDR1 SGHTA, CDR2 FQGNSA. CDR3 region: CASSIVKERSNTEAFF. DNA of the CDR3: TGTGCCAGCAGCATAGTGAAGGAAAGATCGAACACTGAAGCTTTCTTT.

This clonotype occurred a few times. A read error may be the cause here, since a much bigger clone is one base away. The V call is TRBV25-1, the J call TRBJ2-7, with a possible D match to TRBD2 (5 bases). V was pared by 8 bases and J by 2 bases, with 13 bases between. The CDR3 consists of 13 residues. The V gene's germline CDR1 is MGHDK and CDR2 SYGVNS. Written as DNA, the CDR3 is TGTGCCAGCCAAAGCGGCAGAGCCTACGAGCAGTACTTC. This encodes CASQSGRAYEQYF.

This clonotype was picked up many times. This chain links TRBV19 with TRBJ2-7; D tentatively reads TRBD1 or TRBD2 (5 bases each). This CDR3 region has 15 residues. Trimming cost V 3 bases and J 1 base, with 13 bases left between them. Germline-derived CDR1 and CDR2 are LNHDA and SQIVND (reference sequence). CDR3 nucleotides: TGTGCCAGTAGTATCGGATCGGGACGGTCCTACGAGCAGTACTTC. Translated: CASSIGSGRSYEQYF.

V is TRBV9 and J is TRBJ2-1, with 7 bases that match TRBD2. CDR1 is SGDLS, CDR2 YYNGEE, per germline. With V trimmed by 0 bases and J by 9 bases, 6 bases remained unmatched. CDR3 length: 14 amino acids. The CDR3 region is CASSVVGGDVEQFF. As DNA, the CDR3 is TGTGCCAGCAGCGTAGTGGGAGGGGACGTTGAGCAGTTCTTC.